The rows below give T cell receptor beta chains drawn from one sample of a study of T cell responses to AZD1222 COVID-19 vaccine. The table came from immunoSEQ multiplex PCR; TCRdb's copy has only in-frame clones and leaves some out. The data contain over 85,000 clones, roughly 90% of them singletons. The sample was peripheral blood, taken 28 days after the second AZD1222 dose. These receptors all stem from an adult who received the AZD1222 COVID-19 vaccine. CDR3s include the opening cysteine and the closing phenylalanine or tryptophan. Each record gives: clone size, D gene, V gene, J gene, CDR3 DNA, CDR3 protein. A D gene is named only where the DNA matches it firmly. Not every row has a clone size; where given, it reads once, few, many or a size class.

NA	TRBD1	TRBV27	TRBJ2-3	TGTGCCAGCAGGCTGCGACAGGGAATAGATACGCAGTATTTT	CASRLRQGIDTQYF
NA	NA	TRBV10-3	TRBJ1-5	TGTGCCATCAGTGAGTCCTTCGGGATTGCGGCGGGCAATCAGCCCCAGCATTTT	CAISESFGIAAGNQPQHF
once	TRBD1	TRBV27	TRBJ1-5	TGTGCCAGCAGTCGGGACAGCTATTATAGCAATCAGCCCCAGCATTTT	CASSRDSYYSNQPQHF
NA	NA	TRBV5-1	TRBJ2-7	TGCGCCAGCAGCGGGGAGGGGGCCCGATCCTACGAGCAGTACTTC	CASSGEGARSYEQYF
NA	TRBD1	TRBV9	TRBJ1-6	TGTGCCAGCAGCGTTTCAGGGGGCTCACCCCTCCACTTT	CASSVSGGSPLHF
NA	TRBD1	TRBV3-1/TRBV3-2	TRBJ1-2	TGTGCCAGCAGCCAAACCGGGACAGGGTATGGCTACACCTTC	CASSQTGTGYGYTF
NA	NA	TRBV7-9	TRBJ2-2	TGTGCCAGCAGCTTAGACCTCGGCGGGGAGCTGTTTTTT	CASSLDLGGELFF
NA	NA	TRBV6-1	TRBJ2-7	TGTGCCAGCAGTGATCGGTATGGAGGGGGCGACGAGCAGTACTTC	CASSDRYGGGDEQYF
NA	NA	TRBV28	TRBJ2-2	TGTGCCAGCAGTTCCCCGTGGAGTGGGAACACCGGGGAGCTGTTTTTT	CASSSPWSGNTGELFF
NA	TRBD1	TRBV5-4	TRBJ2-2	TGTGCCAGCAGCCACCCGGGACAGGGTTATGCCGGGGAGCTGTTTTTT	CASSHPGQGYAGELFF
NA	NA	TRBV7-2	TRBJ2-7	TGTGCCAGCAGCCTAGGACGTCCCTACGAGCAGTACTTC	CASSLGRPYEQYF
NA	NA	TRBV10-3	TRBJ1-5	TGTGCCACCCGCACGATGGGGATAAGCAATCAGCCCCAGCATTTT	CATRTMGISNQPQHF
NA	NA	TRBV11-3	TRBJ1-2	TGTGCCAGCAGCCCTGACAGGTTATATGGCTACACCTTC	CASSPDRLYGYTF
NA	NA	TRBV3-1/TRBV3-2	TRBJ1-6	TGTGCCAGCAGCCCAACGGATTCACCCCTCCACTTT	CASSPTDSPLHF
NA	TRBD1	TRBV6-5	TRBJ1-1	TGTGCCAGCAGCCAAGCCAGGACAGGGGGGCGAAGAGCTTTCTTT	CASSQARTGGRRAFF
NA	NA	TRBV28	TRBJ1-4	TGTGCCAGCAGTTTAGGGCAGGGTCGGGAAAAACTGTTTTTT	CASSLGQGREKLFF
NA	TRBD2	TRBV3-1/TRBV3-2	TRBJ2-7	TGTGCCAGCAGCCAAGGCCTAGCGGGAACCTACGAGCAGTACTTC	CASSQGLAGTYEQYF
NA	NA	TRBV29-1	TRBJ2-7	TGCAGCGTTAACTACGGAGGGAATTACGAGCAGTACTTC	CSVNYGGNYEQYF
NA	TRBD1	TRBV28	TRBJ1-4	TGTGCCAGCAGTTCCCCTAGCGGGACAGGGGATGAAAAACTGTTTTTT	CASSSPSGTGDEKLFF
NA	NA	TRBV5-4	TRBJ1-3	TGTGCCAGCAGCCTTGGACAGACCACTGGAAACACCATATATTTT	CASSLGQTTGNTIYF
NA	TRBD1	TRBV5-6	TRBJ1-6	TGTGCCAGCAGTCTCCGGACAGGGTATAATTCACCCCTCCACTTT	CASSLRTGYNSPLHF
NA	TRBD1	TRBV27	TRBJ2-7	TGTGCCAGCAGTTCCTTAGGGACAGGGGTCGGAGAGCAGTACTTC	CASSSLGTGVGEQYF
few	NA	TRBV5-1	TRBJ2-1	TGCGCCAGCAGCTTGGGGCCCGTCCCCGGAGAGCAGTTCTTC	CASSLGPVPGEQFF
NA	NA	TRBV11-3	TRBJ2-2	TGTGCCAGCAGCCATCAGGGGCCCGGGGAGCTGTTTTTT	CASSHQGPGELFF
NA	NA	TRBV6-5	TRBJ2-5	TGTGCCAGCAGCCCAACAGGGAAAGAGACCCAGTACTTC	CASSPTGKETQYF
NA	TRBD1	TRBV28	TRBJ2-7	TGTGCCAGCAGTACCCACGGACAGGGACTCTACGAGCAGTACTTC	CASSTHGQGLYEQYF
few	TRBD1	TRBV11-2	TRBJ2-2	TGTGCCAGCAGCGACCTCAGGGGGCAGTCGGAGCTGTTTTTT	CASSDLRGQSELFF
NA	NA	TRBV5-1	TRBJ1-3	TGCGCCAGCAGCTTGGTTGGGACACCCTCTGGAAACACCATATATTTT	CASSLVGTPSGNTIYF
NA	NA	TRBV7-6	TRBJ1-2	TGTGCCAGCAGCTTAGAGTCCACCTCTAACTATGGCTACACCTTC	CASSLESTSNYGYTF
NA	TRBD1	TRBV5-5	TRBJ1-5	TGTGCCAGCAGCTTTGGGACAGGGGGCGGACCTAGCAATCAGCCCCAGCATTTT	CASSFGTGGGPSNQPQHF
few	NA	TRBV7-9	TRBJ1-6	TGTGCCAGCAGCCCGGCGGGTAATTCACCCCTCCACTTT	CASSPAGNSPLHF
NA	NA	TRBV7-3	TRBJ1-2	TGTGCCAGCAGCTTAACCGGAGGACCCTATGGCTACACCTTC	CASSLTGGPYGYTF
NA	NA	TRBV7-2	TRBJ1-2	TGTGCCAGCAGCTTTGGACCGGCGGTTTCCAACTATGGCTACACCTTC	CASSFGPAVSNYGYTF
NA	NA	TRBV5-6	TRBJ2-1	TGTGCCAGCAGCTTGTCCTCCGCAGGTTACAATGAGCAGTTCTTC	CASSLSSAGYNEQFF
NA	NA	TRBV13	TRBJ1-3	TGTGCCAGCAGCTTATTTGTGGAGGGACCCGGCTCTGGAAACACCATATATTTT	CASSLFVEGPGSGNTIYF
NA	TRBD1	TRBV11-1	TRBJ1-4	TGTGCCAGCAGCGTACAGGGGGCGCGGGATGAAAAACTGTTTTTT	CASSVQGARDEKLFF
NA	TRBD1	TRBV11-2	TRBJ2-7	TGTGCCAGCACAATCGCCGGGACAGCTTACGAGCAGTACTTC	CASTIAGTAYEQYF
NA	NA	TRBV5-1	TRBJ2-5	TGCGCCAGCAGCTTGCAAACCGGAGAGACCCAGTACTTC	CASSLQTGETQYF
NA	TRBD1	TRBV7-3	TRBJ2-7	TGTGCCAGCAGCCCGCAGGGGGCGCAGGGGGAGCAGTACTTC	CASSPQGAQGEQYF
NA	NA	TRBV7-2	TRBJ2-1	TGTGCCAGCAGCCGGGACTCGAGCTCCTACAATGAGCAGTTCTTC	CASSRDSSSYNEQFF
few	TRBD1	TRBV10-3	TRBJ2-2	TGTGCCATCAGGAGACAGGGTGCCACCGGGGAGCTGTTTTTT	CAIRRQGATGELFF
NA	TRBD1	TRBV5-5	TRBJ2-1	TGTGCCAGCAGCTTGGGGGGGACAGGGGTCCACAATGAGCAGTTCTTC	CASSLGGTGVHNEQFF